This T cell receptor beta chain was recovered during a study of blood T cell repertoires in COVID-19 (dated by TCRdb to 2019 to 2021). Study-wide context: The collaborator samples originated in the United States, Italy and Spain and spanned the acute and convalescent phases of COVID-19. Where available, HLA class I and class II types were obtained from metadata supplied by the sample provider rather than from assay-based typing. Deeply sampled blood TCRbeta repertoires from subjects exposed to, actively infected with, or recovered from COVID-19 were included in the dataset. The repertoires were released in a freely available public database intended as a resource for research on the immune response to SARS-CoV-2. The sample metadata nearly always contained a de-identified subject ID, COVID-19 status, age in years and sex. The prospective study material was composed of cDNA or gDNA derived from T cells, B-cell-depleted T cells, or PBMCs. The samples were drawn from two sources: the first 160 participants of the ongoing ImmuneRACE study, and 1,000 to 1,500 subjects contributed by 6 global collaborators. Summary of the overall study and its limitations: The quantity of clinical and demographic metadata differed by source and by participant and was supplied without curation.

V drops 0 bases and J drops 6 bases, leaving 11 bases in between. The cysteine opens and the phenylalanine closes a CDR3 of 14 amino acids. CDR3 DNA only is kept here, 42 bases in frame from base 1. The germline V gene supplies CDR1 SGHDT and CDR2 YYEEEE. A remark on this clone: Its antigen is currently not known. Base qualities were left out, and no much larger clone turns up one base away.

Samples from volunteer blood donors who had recovered from COVID-19 were contributed by a second Seattle source. Collaborating institutions collected whole blood in K2EDTA tubes following their own protocols. For TCRbeta analysis, collaborators shipped samples as frozen whole blood, isolated PBMCs, or DNA extracted from either of those sample types. TCRbeta CDR3 regions were amplified from genomic DNA by means of the immunoSEQ Assay, a bias-controlled multiplex PCR. Concerning the study's data processing: Within the assay, amplification of reference gene primers was used to estimate how many nucleated cells each sample contained. To quantify the absolute abundance of each unique TCRbeta CDR3 rearrangement, sequence reads were collapsed and filtered. For each sample, productive Simpson clonality was calculated as the square root of Simpson's diversity index across productive rearrangements. This immuneACCESS table, as held by TCRdb, lists in-frame sequences with V and J called but not all clones. Of the missing ones, under half trace to an unresolved V gene in checked studies; the others have no known cause. V, J and clone size are those of that table, while D and trimming were read from the DNA. Here the sample has roughly 180,000 clones; roughly 81% occur a single time. In total, the top ten clones hold 7.5% to 8% of the sample.

Specimen: peripheral blood. This TCR derives from a middle-aged man who had recovered from COVID-19. The chain is encoded by TRBV5-6 joined to TRBJ2-3, with TRBD2 as a weak D call on 5 bases. Read as DNA, the sequence is TGTGCCAGCAGCTTGGACGACTCGGGGGATACGCAGTATTTT. This sequence encodes CASSLDDSGDTQYF.